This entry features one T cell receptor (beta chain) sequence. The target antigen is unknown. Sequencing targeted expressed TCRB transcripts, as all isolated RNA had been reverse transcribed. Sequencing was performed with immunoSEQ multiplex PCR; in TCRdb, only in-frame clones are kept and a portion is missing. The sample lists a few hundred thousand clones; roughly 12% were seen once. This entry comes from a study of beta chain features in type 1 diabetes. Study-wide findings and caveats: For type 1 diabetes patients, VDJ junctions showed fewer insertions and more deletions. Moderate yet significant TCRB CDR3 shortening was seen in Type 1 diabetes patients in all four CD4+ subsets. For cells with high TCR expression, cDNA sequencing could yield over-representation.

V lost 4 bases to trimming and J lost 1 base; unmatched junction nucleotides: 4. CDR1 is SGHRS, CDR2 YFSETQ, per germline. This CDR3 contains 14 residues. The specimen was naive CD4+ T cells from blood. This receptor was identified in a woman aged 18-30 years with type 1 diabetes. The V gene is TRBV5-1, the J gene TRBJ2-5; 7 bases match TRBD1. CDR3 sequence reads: CASSPRQGQETQYF. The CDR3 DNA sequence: TGCGCCAGCAGCCCCAGACAGGGCCAAGAGACCCAGTACTTC.